Below, 21 T cell receptor beta chains from the same sample are listed, as sequenced in a study of CD8 T cells in Susac syndrome. RNA in amounts of about 0.5 to 1 ug was reverse transcribed with random hexamers. TCRdb recomputed calls from the immunoSEQ multiplex PCR reads with MiXCR, one row per CDR3 protein. The sample has around 280,000 distinct CDR3 sequences, more than 75% seen once; the top ten hold about 0.11%. The specimen sequenced was CD8+ T cells from PBMCs. The receptors here all came from a human donor with multiple sclerosis.

The chain recombines TRBV20-1 with TRBJ1-1; 9 bases map to TRBD1. CDR1 is DFQATT, CDR2 SNEGSKA, per germline (reference sequence). The J segment lost 6 bases and the V segment lost 6 bases, leaving 20 bases of the junction unmatched. This CDR3 has 17 amino acids. The DNA of the CDR3 is TGCAGTGCACATTTCGGGGGCCGGGACAGGGTTTCCCCTGAAGCTTTCTTT. Its protein product is CSAHFGGRDRVSPEAFF.

The chain employs TRBV6-5 and TRBJ2-7; the match to TRBD2 covers 10 bases. This CDR3 contains 15 residues. CDR1 and CDR2 (germline): MNHEY, SVGAGI. J gave up 2 bases and V 4 bases, and 5 bases lay outside the gene matches. DNA of the CDR3: TGTGCCAGCAGTTTAAACAGCGGGAGGGCCTACGAGCAGTACTTC. Translating gives CASSLNSGRAYEQYF.

The rearrangement uses TRBV12-3 or TRBV12-4 and TRBJ2-1, with 8 bases identical to TRBD2. The trim removed 6 bases at V and 8 bases at J, leaving 6 bases unmatched. The CDR3 runs 13 residues. For the CDR3, the DNA is TGTGCCAGCAGACTAGCGGCTAGGGATGAGCAGTTCTTC. Translating gives CASRLAARDEQFF.

This clonotype was seen a single time. The chain carries TRBV7-2 and TRBJ2-5; a possible D gene is TRBD2 (5 bases). CDR3 length: 17 amino acids. V shed 5 bases and J shed 2 bases, with 21 bases lying between them. From germline, CDR1 is SGHTA and CDR2 FQGNSA. In DNA, the CDR3 is TGTGCCAGCAGCCCCCGAAAGAGGGCGGACTGGCAAGAGACCCAGTACTTC. This sequence encodes CASSPRKRADWQETQYF.

CDR3 sequence (DNA): TGCAGCGTTGAGGGACAGGGGCTCGAGCAGTACTTC. It encodes CSVEGQGLEQYF. The chain employs TRBV29-1 and TRBJ2-7; 10 nucleotides line up with TRBD1. The CDR3 covers 12 residues. The V and J ends lost 3 bases and 6 bases, in that order; junction bases with no gene match: 2. Looked up from germline, CDR1 is SQVTM and CDR2 is ANQGSEA.

The genes are TRBV19 and TRBJ2-3; 8 bases are shared with TRBD2. J lost 4 bases, V lost 2 bases, and 2 bases had no gene match. This CDR3 contains 14 residues. The germline V gene has CDR1 LNHDA and CDR2 SQIVND (reference sequence). CDR3 in amino acids: CASSISGRADTQYF. In nucleotides, the CDR3 is TGTGCCAGTAGTATATCCGGGAGGGCAGATACGCAGTATTTT.

The chain employs TRBV20-1 and TRBJ2-5; 12 bases are a match to TRBD2. Germline V gene sequence: CDR1 DFQATT, CDR2 SNEGSKA (reference sequence). The length of the CDR3 is 14 residues. Trimming took 6 bases from V and 6 from J; bases not matched to a gene: 8. In DNA form, the CDR3 reads TGCAGTGCCCGGACTAGCGGGATCGGGCAGACCCAGTACTTC. Protein sequence: CSARTSGIGQTQYF.

This rearrangement joins TRBV6-5 to TRBJ1-2; 7 positions match TRBD1. The CDR3 runs to 15 residues. Germline values: CDR1 MNHEY, CDR2 SVGAGI. Trimming cost V 0 bases and J 7 bases; bases outside gene matches: 8. CDR3 coding DNA: TGTGCCAGCAGTTACTCGGCGACAGGGAGTTTTGGCTACACCTTC. Translated: CASSYSATGSFGYTF.

This clonotype was counted only a few times. This chain uses TRBV7-2 with TRBJ2-7; no firm D call. Trimming cost V 9 bases and J 4 bases, with 10 bases left between them. This CDR3 contains 11 residues. Germline V gene data show CDR1 as SGHTA and CDR2 as FQGNSA. The CDR3, as DNA: TGTGCCAGTCGGATCGGTTACGAGCAGTACTTC. Translated, it gives CASRIGYEQYF. Full variable domain (outside the CDR3, taken from reference TRBV7-2 and TRBJ2-7): GAGVSQSPSNKVTEKGKDVELRCDPISGHTALYWYRQSLGQGLEFLIYFQGNSAPDKSGLPSDRFSAERTGGSVSTLTIQRTQQEDSAVYLCASRIGYEQYFGPGTRLTVT.

The chain has TRBV7-9 and TRBJ1-1; 7 nucleotides match TRBD1. Germline trimming cut 8 bases from V and 4 bases from J; bases unmatched to any gene: 4. This CDR3 has 12 residues. Germline CDR1 and CDR2: SEHNR and FQNEAQ (reference sequence). Here the CDR3 reads CASQTGATEAFF. The CDR3 DNA follows: TGTGCCAGCCAAACAGGGGCCACTGAAGCTTTCTTT.

With respect to this clonotype: One end of the junction is discordant with germline, which a read error may explain. The rearrangement joins TRBV30 to TRBJ2-1, with D unresolved. CDR1 and CDR2 from the germline V gene are GTSNPN and SVGIG (reference sequence). The length of the CDR3 is 16 residues. The DNA for the CDR3 is TGTGCCTGGAGGGATCTGGCGGCCCACTCCTACAATGGGCAGTTCTTC. Residues: CAWRDLAAHSYNGQFF.

This chain connects TRBV27 to TRBJ2-7, with 12 bases aligning to TRBD1. Germline V gene sequence: CDR1 MNHEY, CDR2 SMNVEV (reference sequence). The J segment lost 3 bases and the V segment lost 9 bases, leaving 3 bases of the junction unmatched. The CDR3 sequence is 13 residues long. CDR3 residues: CASGDRGLYEQYF. Written as DNA, the CDR3 is TGTGCCAGTGGGGACAGGGGGCTCTACGAGCAGTACTTC.

In DNA form, the CDR3 reads TGTGCCAGCAGCTTAGGGCAACAGGGGCGCAACACTGAAGCTTTCTTT. The encoded protein is CASSLGQQGRNTEAFF. The chain uses TRBV7-9 and TRBJ1-1, with 7 positions matching TRBD1. The germline V gene encodes CDR1 SEHNR and CDR2 FQNEAQ (reference sequence). J lost 2 bases, V lost 1 base, and 7 bases had no gene match. CDR3 length equals 16 residues.

This clonotype was counted a few times. This chain joins TRBV5-6 and TRBJ1-2, with 7 positions matching TRBD1. The CDR3 runs to 12 residues. The ends lost 2 bases at V and 8 bases at J; junction bases unmatched: 3. From germline, CDR1 is SGHDT and CDR2 YYEEEE. The CDR3 sequence: CASSFQGGGYTF. CDR3 bases: TGTGCCAGCAGCTTTCAGGGGGGCGGCTACACCTTC.

The chain recombines TRBV10-1 with TRBJ2-6; D tentatively reads TRBD1 or TRBD2 (6 bases each). CDR1 and CDR2 from the germline V gene are WNHNN and SYGVQD (reference sequence). V dropped 4 bases and J dropped 1 base, with 14 bases sitting between them. CDR3 length: 17 residues. The CDR3 region is CASSGREGGSGANVLTF. In DNA form, the CDR3 reads TGCGCCAGCAGTGGTAGAGAGGGGGGATCTGGGGCCAACGTCCTGACTTTC.

V is TRBV28 and J is TRBJ2-3, with 12 bases fitting TRBD2. In germline, CDR1 is MDHEN, CDR2 SYDVKM. Losses at the gene ends were 5 bases for V and 5 bases for J; bases not matched to a gene: 8. The CDR3 length is 16 residues. The CDR3 DNA is TGTGCCAGCAGTATCGGGACTAGCGGGCCCCGAGATACGCAGTATTTT. It is translated as CASSIGTSGPRDTQYF.

V usage is TRBV14 and J usage is TRBJ2-7, with D perhaps being TRBD1 or TRBD2 (5 bases each). With 0 bases removed from V and 4 bases from J, the gap between germline ends came to 10 bases. Germline assignment: CDR1 SGHDN and CDR2 FVKESK. This CDR3 region has 14 residues. CDR3 bases: TGTGCCAGCAGCCAAGAGGGGGTGAGGTACGAGCAGTACTTC. Encoded protein: CASSQEGVRYEQYF.

The V gene is TRBV7-2, the J gene TRBJ2-5, with TRBD1 matching over 7 bases. In germline, CDR1 is SGHTA, CDR2 FQGNSA. V shed 5 bases and J 4 bases; nucleotides not matched to a gene: 13. The CDR3 has 16 residues. Here the CDR3 DNA reads TGTGCCAGCAGCCCAAATCCCCGACAGGGTAGAGAGACCCAGTACTTC. Its protein product is CASSPNPRQGRETQYF.

The genes are TRBV6-6 and TRBJ2-1; D gene unclear. Germline V gene data show CDR1 as MNHNY and CDR2 as SVGAGI (reference sequence). The V end was cut by 0 bases, the J end by 4 bases, with 4 bases between. The CDR3 extends over 13 amino acids. Written as DNA, the CDR3 is TGTGCCAGCAGTTACTCTGCTTACAATGAGCAGTTCTTC. Translation gives CASSYSAYNEQFF.

CDR3: CAWSLVAGGETQYF. CDR3 sequence (DNA): TGTGCCTGGAGTCTCGTCGCGGGAGGAGAGACCCAGTACTTC. V usage is TRBV30 and J usage is TRBJ2-5; 8 bases are a match to TRBD2. CDR1 and CDR2 from the germline V gene are GTSNPN and SVGIG (reference sequence). The trim removed 2 bases at V and 4 bases at J, leaving 6 bases unmatched. This CDR3 spans 14 amino acids.

The chain employs TRBV9 and TRBJ2-1, with TRBD1 identical over 8 bases. Germline loops: CDR1 SGDLS, CDR2 YYNGEE. This CDR3 is built from 15 residues. V shed 3 bases, J shed 5 bases, and the junction held 7 bases outside the gene matches. CDR3 residues: CASSASGTGNNEQFF. CDR3 nucleotides: TGTGCCAGCAGCGCATCCGGGACAGGAAACAATGAGCAGTTCTTC.